This T cell receptor beta chain was profiled in a study of blood T cell repertoires in COVID-19. This table comes from immunoSEQ multiplex PCR, and its TCRdb copy is limited to in-frame clones, with some not included. The table lists 45,000 to 60,000 clones, just over 85% of them singletons. The specimen sequenced was peripheral blood. This receptor was identified in a man between 65 and 79 years old with active COVID-19.

The CDR3 sequence: CASSDSREATDTQYF. The CDR3 DNA reads as TGTGCCAGCAGTGACTCCCGGGAGGCCACAGATACGCAGTATTTT. J is TRBJ2-3 and V is TRBV6-4, with 7 bases that match TRBD2. CDR3 length: 15 residues. The ends lost 0 bases at V and 2 bases at J; junction bases unmatched: 2. Per germline, CDR1 MRHNA and CDR2 SNTAGT.